Presented here are 3 T cell receptor beta chains from one specimen sequenced in a study of blood T cell repertoires in COVID-19. Sequencing used immunoSEQ multiplex PCR; TCRdb keeps in-frame clones, though not all of them. The sample holds some 250,000 clones, around 89% seen once. What was sequenced was peripheral blood. These receptors originate from a woman aged 35 to 49 who had recovered from COVID-19.

V gene TRBV11-3 combines with J gene TRBJ2-1, with 7 bases identical to TRBD2. The germline V gene has CDR1 SGHNT and CDR2 YENEEA. This CDR3 has 14 residues. The V segment lost 1 base and the J segment 9 bases; nucleotides outside the gene matches: 6. CDR3 region: CASSLGVAGPEQFF. The CDR3 bases are TGTGCCAGCAGCTTAGGGGTAGCGGGCCCTGAGCAGTTCTTC.

The chain carries TRBV9 and TRBJ2-7, with TRBD1 as a possible D gene (6 bases). CDR3 length: 16 residues. Trimming cost V 0 bases and J 9 bases, with 22 bases left between them. Germline assignment: CDR1 SGDLS and CDR2 YYNGEE. Here the CDR3 DNA reads TGTGCCAGCAGCGTAGTCCCTCACAGGGACCCGGAGGCGCAGTACTTC. Amino acid sequence: CASSVVPHRDPEAQYF.

The genes are TRBV5-4 and TRBJ2-1; 7 bases are shared with TRBD2. V lost 0 bases to trimming and J lost 0 bases; unmatched junction nucleotides: 3. The CDR3 runs 16 residues. CDR1 and CDR2 (germline): SGHNT, YYREEE (reference sequence). The CDR3 loop reads CASSLEGLSSYNEQFF. The CDR3 nucleotides are TGTGCCAGCAGCTTGGAGGGACTAAGCTCCTACAATGAGCAGTTCTTC.